The TCR beta chain under discussion was sequenced for a study of preoperative IRX-2 immunotherapy in early breast cancer. The assay was immunoSEQ multiplex PCR, and TCRdb's table has in-frame clones only and misses some. The table includes 40,000 to 45,000 clones, 70% to 85% detected once. CDR3 size: 14 residues. Germline V CDR1 and CDR2: MDHEN, SYDVKM. The ends were cut back, 8 bases at V and 4 bases at J, with 18 bases in the middle. The treatment here: preoperative locoregional IRX-2 cytokine immunotherapy. Samples came from a phase Ib trial of preoperative locoregional IRX-2 cytokine immunotherapy.

The origin of this receptor is a human donor with breast cancer. This sample comprised tumor tissue, obtained after IRX-2 immunotherapy. J is TRBJ2-7 and V is TRBV28; possible D gene TRBD2, 6 bases. The CDR3 spells CASDSPGSGYEQYF. The DNA of the CDR3 is TGTGCCAGCGACTCACCGGGCAGCGGGTACGAGCAGTACTTC.